The text below deals with one T cell receptor (beta chain). The target antigen is unknown. This record belongs to a study of blood T cells in healthy people across ages. This CDR3 is 16 amino acids long. V was clipped by 1 base and J by 2 bases; unmatched bases: 6. Germline CDR1 and CDR2: MNHNS and SASEGT. Every donor gave 9 to 10 milliliters of peripheral blood. A second PCR of about 6 to 12 cycles used a sample-barcoded 5' primer and a J-beta primer mix. TCRdb re-derived calls from the 5' RACE reads in MiXCR, one entry per CDR3 protein. The sample consists of nearly 1 million distinct CDR3 sequences, just over 50% of them appearing once. Regarding the study as a whole: Getting older went along with TCR beta diversity per million T cells dropping roughly linearly. The donors' CMV status was not determined, possibly confounding changes in expanded clonotypes.

The source of this sequence is a woman aged 55-69 years in good health. The sample was blood. The V and J genes are TRBV6-1 and TRBJ2-3, with TRBD2 matching over 7 bases. CDR3 DNA: TGTGCCAGCAGTGAAGTCGGGGGAGGGGACACAGATACGCAGTATTTT. Its protein product is CASSEVGGGDTDTQYF.